This TCR beta chain was sequenced in a study of T cells in Graves' hyperthyroidism and ophthalmopathy. Study conclusions and caveats: The model anticipated ophthalmopathy a median 6.5 months pre-onset. Among thyroid clonotypes expanded above 0.001, most also appeared in blood.

This blood was taken when hyperthyroidism was first diagnosed, before any ophthalmopathy symptoms existed. Researchers took RNA transcripts and amplified the TCR beta CDR3 regions from them. When the TCR CDR3 underwent first-round RT-PCR, the HTBI primer set was used. TCRdb reprocessed the multiplex PCR reads with MiXCR, giving one entry per CDR3 protein. The sample includes about 300,000 distinct CDR3 sequences, 25% to 30% of them seen just once. This clonotype has ten or more counts. No antigen is known for it. At one end the junction does not follow the germline gene, possibly because of a read error. Germline loops: CDR1 DFQATT, CDR2 SNEGSKA (reference sequence). This CDR3 contains 17 residues.

Input material: blood. This clonotype was sampled from a man aged 35-49 years with Graves' hyperthyroidism that later progressed to Graves' ophthalmopathy. This chain connects TRBV20-1 to TRBJ2-7, with 10 bases lining up with TRBD2. The CDR3 DNA reads as TGCAGTGCTAGAGACCATCTATGGACTAGCGGATCCTATGAGCAGTACTTC. Translated, it gives CSARDHLWTSGSYEQYF.